This is a list of T cell receptor beta chains from one sample in a study of blood T cell repertoires in COVID-19. Assay: immunoSEQ multiplex PCR; the TCRdb copy retains only in-frame clones and omits some. This sample carries around 130,000 clones, approximately 84% of them seen once, and the ten largest clones take 9.5% to 15%. The sequenced sample was peripheral blood. The receptor source for this set is a human donor in a cohort sampled during active COVID-19. Each CDR3 is given with its conserved first and last residue. A D gene is named only where the DNA matches it firmly. Clone size is stated in some rows and not others, as once, few, many or a class when expanded.

d_gene: TRBD2; j_gene: TRBJ2-3; v_gene: TRBV4-1; abundance: NA; CDR3aa: CASSQDQWTSGGTDTQYF; CDR3nt: TGCGCCAGCAGCCAAGATCAGTGGACTAGCGGGGGCACAGATACGCAGTATTTT
d_gene: TRBD2; j_gene: TRBJ2-7; v_gene: TRBV5-4; abundance: NA; CDR3aa: CASSSQRGNEQYF; CDR3nt: TGTGCCAGCAGCTCCCAGCGGGGGAACGAGCAGTACTTC
d_gene: TRBD1; j_gene: TRBJ1-4; v_gene: TRBV6-5; abundance: NA; CDR3aa: CASRSQGADEKLFF; CDR3nt: TGTGCCAGCAGATCACAGGGGGCCGATGAAAAACTGTTTTTT
d_gene: TRBD1; j_gene: TRBJ1-3; v_gene: TRBV25-1; abundance: once; CDR3aa: CASTEGQESGNTIYF; CDR3nt: TGTGCCAGCACGGAGGGACAGGAAAGTGGAAACACCATATATTTT
d_gene: TRBD2; j_gene: TRBJ2-3; v_gene: TRBV5-1; abundance: NA; CDR3aa: CASSLSVAGGGQSDTQYF; CDR3nt: TGCGCCAGCAGCTTATCTGTGGCGGGGGGGGGCCAATCAGATACGCAGTATTTT
d_gene: NA; j_gene: TRBJ1-2; v_gene: TRBV7-9; abundance: NA; CDR3aa: CALLRDNGYTF; CDR3nt: TGTGCTCTGCTAAGGGACAACGGCTACACCTTC
d_gene: NA; j_gene: TRBJ1-5; v_gene: TRBV28; abundance: NA; CDR3aa: CASSYLGQLDQPQHF; CDR3nt: TGTGCCAGCAGTTATCTCGGACAATTGGATCAGCCCCAGCATTTT
d_gene: NA; j_gene: TRBJ2-7; v_gene: TRBV29-1; abundance: once; CDR3aa: CSAETADGYEQYF; CDR3nt: TGCAGCGCCGAGACGGCCGACGGGTACGAGCAGTACTTC
d_gene: NA; j_gene: TRBJ1-1; v_gene: TRBV30; abundance: NA; CDR3aa: CAWSIQGFAEAFF; CDR3nt: TGTGCCTGGAGTATACAGGGTTTCGCTGAAGCTTTCTTT
d_gene: TRBD1; j_gene: TRBJ1-4; v_gene: TRBV6-5; abundance: NA; CDR3aa: CASRRTGAEKLFF; CDR3nt: TGTGCCAGCAGGAGGACAGGGGCTGAAAAACTGTTTTTT
d_gene: TRBD1; j_gene: TRBJ1-1; v_gene: TRBV5-6; abundance: NA; CDR3aa: CASSLDVQGVEAFF; CDR3nt: TGTGCCAGCAGCTTGGACGTTCAGGGGGTTGAAGCTTTCTTT
d_gene: NA; j_gene: TRBJ2-7; v_gene: TRBV5-5; abundance: NA; CDR3aa: CASSLGTGPVSEQYF; CDR3nt: TGTGCCAGCAGCTTGGGGACTGGGCCAGTATCCGAGCAGTACTTC
d_gene: NA; j_gene: TRBJ2-5; v_gene: TRBV25-1; abundance: NA; CDR3aa: CASSERGSQETQYF; CDR3nt: TGTGCCAGCAGTGAAAGGGGCTCCCAAGAGACCCAGTACTTC
d_gene: NA; j_gene: TRBJ2-7; v_gene: TRBV25-1; abundance: NA; CDR3aa: CASRSAQEVGEQYF; CDR3nt: TGTGCCAGCCGCAGTGCCCAGGAGGTGGGTGAGCAGTACTTC